These T cell receptor beta chains were read from a single sample in a study of blood T cell repertoires in COVID-19. Libraries were prepared by immunoSEQ multiplex PCR; TCRdb keeps only in-frame clonotypes and omits some of them. The sample comprises some 150,000 clones, 70% to 90% of which are singletons, and 0.6% to 0.65% rests with the top ten. Sequencing input: peripheral blood. These receptors all come from a man aged 55 to 70 with COVID-19, enrolled during active disease. Both conserved end residues are part of each CDR3. D genes are given only for firm matches. A clone size is listed for some rows: how often the clone was seen (once, few, many), or a class if it is expanded.

>TRBD2|TRBV6-5|15|NA|TRBJ2-1
TGTGCCAGCAGAATTCGACTAGCGGGAAACAATGAGCAGTTCTTC
CASRIRLAGNNEQFF
>NA|TRBV5-6|13|NA|TRBJ1-5
TGTGCCAGCAGCTTGGGGGTCACAGGGCCCCAGCATTTT
CASSLGVTGPQHF
>TRBD1|TRBV6-6|16|few|TRBJ1-2
TGTGCCAGCAGGACGGGGGTCAGGGGGCCTAACTATGGCTACACCTTC
CASRTGVRGPNYGYTF
>NA|TRBV18|15|NA|TRBJ2-7
TGTGCCAGCTCACCACCTAATACAGGGTACTACGAGCAGTACTTC
CASSPPNTGYYEQYF
>TRBD1|TRBV27|16|NA|TRBJ1-2
TGTGCCAGCAGTTTCTCCCCGACAGGGGAGAGAGGTGGCTACACCTTC
CASSFSPTGERGGYTF
>NA|TRBV7-9|14|once|TRBJ1-1
TGTGCCAGCAGCTTAGAGCAGGTAGTCACTGAAGCTTTCTTT
CASSLEQVVTEAFF
>NA|TRBV7-2|14|NA|TRBJ2-1
TGTGCCAGCAGCTTAGAACTTTCCTACAATGAGCAGTTCTTC
CASSLELSYNEQFF
>NA|TRBV5-1|14|NA|TRBJ1-3
TGCGCCAGCAGCTCGGGGGGCTCTGGAAACACCATATATTTT
CASSSGGSGNTIYF
>NA|TRBV5-4|15|NA|TRBJ2-5
TGTGCCAGCACCAAGGGTGGGGGGTTTTGGGAGACCCAGTACTTC
CASTKGGGFWETQYF
>NA|TRBV11-3|13|NA|TRBJ1-1
TGTGCCAGCAGCCGGGACATTAACACTGAAGCTTTCTTT
CASSRDINTEAFF
>TRBD1|TRBV6-1|14|once|TRBJ1-5
TGTGCCAGCAGTGAGACAGGGGGCTTTCAGCCCCAGCATTTT
CASSETGGFQPQHF
>NA|TRBV29-1|12|NA|TRBJ1-1
TGCAGCGCAATCCACTTGAACACTGAAGCTTTCTTT
CSAIHLNTEAFF
>NA|TRBV19|16|NA|TRBJ1-1
TGTGCCAGTAGTATAAGTGGGGAGCCATTGAACACTGAAGCTTTCTTT
CASSISGEPLNTEAFF
>TRBD1|TRBV24-1|17|NA|TRBJ1-2
TGTGCCACCAGTGATCCAAACCGGGACAGGGGTAACTATGGCTACACCTTC
CATSDPNRDRGNYGYTF
>NA|TRBV25-1|14|NA|TRBJ2-5
TGTGCCAGCAGTGAAGGGGGGGCTAGCGGGACCCAGTACTTC
CASSEGGASGTQYF
>TRBD1|TRBV5-6|14|NA|TRBJ1-1
TGTGCCAGCAGCCCGGGGACAGTTAACACTGAAGCTTTCTTT
CASSPGTVNTEAFF
>NA|TRBV29-1|11|NA|TRBJ1-1
TGCAGCGCACGTACGGGGACTGAAGCTTTCTTT
CSARTGTEAFF
>TRBD1|TRBV2|14|NA|TRBJ1-1
TGTGCCACCCGACAGGGGGACCTCTTCCCTGAAGCTTTCTTT
CATRQGDLFPEAFF
>TRBD1|TRBV27|15|NA|TRBJ1-1
TGTGCCAGCAGTTTACGGGACAGGGCAGACACTGAAGCTTTCTTT
CASSLRDRADTEAFF
>NA|TRBV5-1|17|NA|TRBJ1-2
TGCGCCAGCAGCTTTTCAGGGCGCCGATTGACAAATTATGGCTACACCTTC
CASSFSGRRLTNYGYTF
>TRBD1|TRBV5-7|16|NA|TRBJ1-2
TGTGCCAGCAGCTTGGTTGGGACAGGGTTTTCTCTTGGCTACACCTTC
CASSLVGTGFSLGYTF
>NA|TRBV18|15|NA|TRBJ2-2
TGTGCCAGCAGATCAGGGGACAAGAACACCGGGGAGCTGTTTTTT
CASRSGDKNTGELFF
>TRBD1|TRBV6-5|14|NA|TRBJ2-7
TGTGCCAGCAGTCCGGGGACAGGGAGATACGAGCAGTACTTC
CASSPGTGRYEQYF
>NA|TRBV18|16|NA|TRBJ2-3
TGTGCCAGCTCACTGTTAGTCCGGGATCCTGCAGATACGCAGTATTTT
CASSLLVRDPADTQYF
>TRBD2|TRBV9|16|NA|TRBJ2-1
TGTGCCAGCAGCGTAGGTGGCGGGGGGTCCTACAATGAGCAGTTCTTC
CASSVGGGGSYNEQFF
>TRBD2|TRBV27|16|NA|TRBJ2-1
TGTGCCAGCAGTTCCCTGGAGCGGGGGGGATTCGGTGAGCAGTTCTTC
CASSSLERGGFGEQFF
>TRBD1|TRBV11-2|15|NA|TRBJ2-1
TGTGCCAGCAGCTTATCAACAGGGGTGAACAATGAGCAGTTCTTC
CASSLSTGVNNEQFF
>TRBD1|TRBV7-2|13|NA|TRBJ2-3
TGTGCCGGTACAGGGGGCGGCACAGATACGCAGTATTTT
CAGTGGGTDTQYF
>NA|TRBV7-2|14|few|TRBJ1-3
TGTGCCAGCAGCTTATCTCCAGGGGGAAACACCATATATTTT
CASSLSPGGNTIYF
>TRBD1|TRBV10-3|14|once|TRBJ1-1
TGTGCCATCAGAGGACAGGGGGTGAACACTGAAGCTTTCTTT
CAIRGQGVNTEAFF
>NA|TRBV18|15|NA|TRBJ2-3
TGTGCCAGCTCACCAGTTGGGGGGGCCAGTGATACGCAGTATTTT
CASSPVGGASDTQYF
>TRBD1|TRBV6-5|16|NA|TRBJ2-5
TGTGCCAGCAGTTACTCAGGGACAGGGGTCGGGGAGACCCAGTACTTC
CASSYSGTGVGETQYF
>TRBD1|TRBV2|14|NA|TRBJ2-7
TGTGCCAGCCATAATCCGGGACAGACCTACGAGCAGTACTTC
CASHNPGQTYEQYF
>NA|TRBV7-2|14|NA|TRBJ1-3
TGTGCCAGCAGCCCTACCAACTCTGGAAACACCATATATTTT
CASSPTNSGNTIYF
>TRBD1|TRBV25-1|16|NA|TRBJ1-2
TGTGCCAGCAGTTTGACCGGGACAGGGGCTAACTATGGCTACACCTTC
CASSLTGTGANYGYTF
>TRBD1|TRBV6-4|17|NA|TRBJ1-2
TGTGCCAGCACGCACGAAGGGGGGACAGGGGATAACTATGGCTACACCTTC
CASTHEGGTGDNYGYTF
>NA|TRBV19|17|NA|TRBJ1-3
TGTGCCAGTAGCTTCGGATCCGCGGGACGTAGTGGAAACACCATATATTTT
CASSFGSAGRSGNTIYF